This paragraph covers one T cell receptor beta chain sequence. What it recognizes is unknown. For each subset, genomic DNA was distributed in equal portions over several immunoSEQ plates. The method was immunoSEQ multiplex PCR; TCRdb's version includes in-frame clones alone and lacks a portion of them. The sample contains hundreds of thousands of clones, around 72% of which appear only once. These data belong to a study of shared clonotypes between healthy human individuals. At the level of the study: Each donor had three CD4 naive, three CD4 memory, two CD8 naive and one CD8 memory plate.

Study observations and caveats: Non-shared clonotypes displayed generation probabilities falling below those of clonotypes present in all four donors. Estimated clonotype richness was generally higher in naive than memory subsets.

The CDR3 length is 15 residues. The germline V and J ends were trimmed by 1 base and 4 bases, with 11 bases remaining between them. Germline V gene data show CDR1 as MGHRA and CDR2 as YSYEKL. The clonotype originates from a woman aged 25 to 39 in good health. The sequenced sample was memory CD4+ T cells sorted from blood. The subset: CD45RA-negative fraction. V and J are TRBV4-1 and TRBJ1-5; D is undetermined. CDR3 amino acids: CASSQGHSINQPQHF. The CDR3 DNA is TGCGCCAGCAGCCAAGGCCACAGCATTAATCAGCCCCAGCATTTT.